Following are 28 T cell receptor beta chains from one sample sequenced in a study of cytomegalovirus exposure and HLA in healthy donors. This PCR relied on a set of 60 Vbeta primers and 13 Jbeta primers. Sequencing was performed with immunoSEQ multiplex PCR; in TCRdb, only in-frame clones are kept and a portion is missing. This sample contains tens of thousands of clones. The sample taken for sequencing was PBMCs. These receptor sequences come from a man over 45 in good health and CMV-seropositive.

V gene TRBV30 combines with J gene TRBJ2-2; D remains unclear. The CDR3 has 12 amino acids. Trimming removed 7 bases at V and 7 bases at J, with 13 bases between. Per the germline V gene, CDR1 is GTSNPN and CDR2 is SVGIG (reference sequence). The CDR3 protein is CALLVVSGELFF. For the CDR3, the DNA is TGTGCCTTACTGGTCGTTAGCGGGGAGCTGTTTTTT.

The chain recombines TRBV27 with TRBJ1-4; 10 bases align to TRBD1. The CDR3 totals 15 residues. Germline V gives CDR1 MNHEY, CDR2 SMNVEV (reference sequence). V was clipped by 5 bases and J by 6 bases; unmatched bases: 6. The CDR3 coding sequence is TGTGCCAGCAGTCTCCGAGGACAGGGGGATGAAAAACTGTTTTTT. It specifies CASSLRGQGDEKLFF.

The chain carries TRBV18 and TRBJ1-2, with TRBD1 as a possible D gene (5 bases). Germline CDR1 is KGHSH and CDR2 is LQKENI. Trimming took 4 bases from V and 8 from J, leaving 29 bases between them. This CDR3 has 18 residues. The CDR3 bases are TGTGCCAGCTCACAGGGATGGGACCCTTCTTTTAAGGAGGGCGGCTACACCTTC. Translation: CASSQGWDPSFKEGGYTF.

V gene TRBV6-5 combines with J gene TRBJ2-2; D is ambiguous. This CDR3 region has 13 residues. Trimming removed 0 bases at V and 7 bases at J, with 6 bases between. Germline loops: CDR1 MNHEY, CDR2 SVGAGI. This CDR3 reads CASSYSRSGELFF. CDR3 in DNA: TGTGCCAGCAGTTACTCGAGGAGCGGGGAGCTGTTTTTT.

The rearrangement links TRBV11-3 to TRBJ2-7; TRBD2 matches at 9 bases. V was clipped by 2 bases and J by 2 bases; unmatched bases: 4. The CDR3 spans 15 residues. Per the germline V gene, CDR1 is SGHNT and CDR2 is YENEEA. CDR3 coding DNA: TGTGCCAGCAGCTTATGGTTAGCGGGAGCCTACGAGCAGTACTTC. It specifies CASSLWLAGAYEQYF.

The chain joins TRBV13 to TRBJ2-1, with 9 bases identical to TRBD2. CDR3 length: 15 amino acids. Trimming removed 3 bases from V and 10 bases from J; junction bases left unmatched: 10. Per the germline V gene, CDR1 is PRHDT and CDR2 is FYEKMQ (reference sequence). CDR3: CASSFSGRGVMEQFF. In nucleotides, the CDR3 is TGTGCCAGCAGCTTTAGCGGGAGAGGGGTCATGGAGCAGTTCTTC.

This chain joins TRBV11-3 and TRBJ2-7; possible D gene TRBD1, 6 bases. Germline V CDR1 and CDR2: SGHNT, YENEEA. Trimming took off 7 bases at V and 0 bases at J, with 13 bases between the two ends. The CDR3 extends over 14 amino acids. The CDR3 bases are TGTGCCAGCAAGGGGGTGCGAAGCTCCTACGAGCAGTACTTC. This codes for CASKGVRSSYEQYF.

The CDR3 loop reads CASSSLGYYEQYV. CDR3 DNA: TGTGCCAGCAGCTCCCTTGGGTACTACGAGCAGTACGTC. The genes are TRBV11-2 and TRBJ2-7; D remains unclear. Germline V CDR1 and CDR2: SGHAT, FQNNGV. The germline V and J ends were trimmed by 4 bases and 3 bases, with 10 bases remaining between them. The CDR3 runs to 13 residues.

The chain has TRBV18 and TRBJ1-1; D remains unclear. Trimming took off 3 bases at V and 0 bases at J, with 8 bases between the two ends. CDR1 is KGHSH, CDR2 LQKENI, per germline. This CDR3 has 14 residues. The CDR3 coding sequence is TGTGCCAGCTCACCCGGGAAGCTGAACACTGAAGCTTTCTTT. Protein: CASSPGKLNTEAFF.

V usage is TRBV11-2 and J usage is TRBJ2-1; 7 bases are shared with TRBD2. The trim removed 4 bases at V and 8 bases at J, leaving 11 bases unmatched. CDR3 length: 15 amino acids. Germline V CDR1 and CDR2: SGHAT, FQNNGV. The CDR3 protein is CASSSGGDFRDEQFF. CDR3 DNA: TGTGCCAGCAGCTCTGGGGGGGACTTCCGCGATGAGCAGTTCTTC. Full variable domain (rest looked up from reference TRBV11-2 and TRBJ2-1): EAGVAQSPRYKIIEKRQSVAFWCNPISGHATLYWYQQILGQGPKLLIQFQNNGVVDDSQLPKDRFSAERLKGVDSTLKIQPAKLEDSAVYLCASSSGGDFRDEQFFGPGTRLTVL.

The CDR3 reads CASTPDRYSNQPQHF. CDR3 DNA sequence: TGTGCCAGCACTCCCGACAGATATAGCAATCAGCCCCAGCATTTT. The chain uses TRBV6-5 and TRBJ1-5; the D gene is possibly TRBD1 (5 bases). V was cut by 7 bases and J by 0 bases, with 13 bases left in between. The V gene's germline CDR1 is MNHEY and CDR2 SVGAGI. The CDR3 length is 15 residues.

J is TRBJ2-7 and V is TRBV10-1, with 8 bases that match TRBD2. Per the germline V gene, CDR1 is WNHNN and CDR2 is SYGVQD (reference sequence). Trimming at V came to 3 bases and at J to 4 bases, leaving 5 bases not matched to a gene. The CDR3 length is 14 residues. CDR3 nucleotide sequence: TGCGCCAGCAGTGAAAGCGGGAGCCCTTACGAGCAGTACGTC. This sequence encodes CASSESGSPYEQYV.

This rearrangement joins TRBV30 to TRBJ2-2; TRBD2 is a possible D gene (5 bases). CDR1 and CDR2 from the germline V gene are GTSNPN and SVGIG (reference sequence). V lost 5 bases to trimming and J lost 6 bases, with 16 bases between them. The CDR3 has 14 amino acids. The CDR3 is CAWGVGEDSGELFF. The DNA for the CDR3 is TGTGCCTGGGGGGTGGGAGAGGATTCCGGGGAGCTGTTTTTT. The full variable domain, with the rest looked up from reference TRBV30 and TRBJ2-2, is SQTIHQWPATLVQPVGSPLSLECTVEGTSNPNLYWYRQAAGRGLQLLFYSVGIGQISSEVPQNLSASRPQDRQFILSSKKLLLSDSGFYLCAWGVGEDSGELFFGEGSRLTVL.

The J gene is TRBJ2-5, the V gene TRBV10-3, with 10 bases fitting TRBD2. J was trimmed by 5 bases and V by 8 bases; bases with no gene match: 14. Germline CDR1 and CDR2: ENHRY and SYGVKD. The CDR3 covers 16 residues. The CDR3 DNA follows: TGTGCCATCCCCGGCAGGGCTAGCGGGAGAGCGGAGACCCAGTACTTC. It codes for CAIPGRASGRAETQYF.

This chain connects TRBV7-2 to TRBJ2-3, with 7 bases lining up with TRBD1. Germline-derived CDR1 and CDR2 are SGHTA and FQGNSA. The CDR3 length is 14 residues. V shed 6 bases, J shed 5 bases, and the junction held 8 bases outside the gene matches. CDR3 DNA sequence: TGTGCCAGCAGGCAGTCGCAGGGGGTAGATACGCAGTATTTT. Protein sequence: CASRQSQGVDTQYF.

The rearrangement joins TRBV2 to TRBJ2-5; maybe TRBD2 (6 bases). Germline-derived CDR1 and CDR2 are SNHLY and FYNNEI. V lost 6 bases to trimming and J lost 9 bases, with 20 bases between them. This CDR3 spans 14 amino acids. In DNA form, the CDR3 reads TGTGCCAGCAGGTCCGGGGGAGGCGTATGGGCCCAGTACTTC. This sequence encodes CASRSGGGVWAQYF.

The rearrangement joins TRBV6-1 to TRBJ1-1; D is uncertain. V was pared by 3 bases and J by 0 bases, with 8 bases between. The CDR3 has 14 residues. Germline V gene sequence: CDR1 MNHNS, CDR2 SASEGT. The chain's CDR3 is CASSERAMNTEAFF. For the CDR3, the DNA is TGTGCCAGCAGTGAGAGGGCTATGAACACTGAAGCTTTCTTT.

The CDR3 region has the DNA TGTGCCAGCAGTCGACAGGGGTTCTACGAGCAGTTCTTC. It yields the protein CASSRQGFYEQFF. The gene calls are TRBV7-3 and TRBJ2-1, with 8 bases identical to TRBD1. With 6 bases clipped from V and 10 bases from J, the junction kept 8 bases outside the gene matches. The CDR3 runs to 13 residues. Germline loops: CDR1 SGHTA, CDR2 FQGTGA.

The rearrangement joins TRBV28 to TRBJ1-5; D might be TRBD1 (6 bases). The CDR3 length is 17 residues. Trimming took 7 bases from V and 2 from J, leaving 21 bases between them. CDR1 is MDHEN, CDR2 SYDVKM, per germline. CDR3 DNA sequence: TGTGCCAGCACCGAGTACCGCGGGGGGCGTCGCAATCAGCCCCAGCATTTT. Amino acid sequence: CASTEYRGGRRNQPQHF.

V gene TRBV9 combines with J gene TRBJ1-1; D not certain. Germline V gene lookup returns CDR1 SGDLS and CDR2 YYNGEE. V lost 4 bases, J lost 1 base, and 5 bases lay in between. This CDR3 comprises 12 residues. The CDR3 protein is CASSRGNTEAFF. The CDR3 nucleotides read TGTGCCAGCAGCCGGGGGAACACTGAAGCTTTCTTT.

V gene TRBV9 combines with J gene TRBJ2-1; 8 positions match TRBD2. The CDR3 is 14 residues long. Looked up from germline, CDR1 is SGDLS and CDR2 is YYNGEE. With 4 bases clipped from V and 6 bases from J, the junction kept 6 bases outside the gene matches. CDR3 protein: CASSPGTRTNEQFF. In DNA, the CDR3 is TGTGCCAGCAGCCCCGGGACTAGAACCAATGAGCAGTTCTTC. Together with reference TRBV9 and TRBJ2-1, the CDR3 gives the full variable domain: DSGVTQTPKHLITATGQRVTLRCSPRSGDLSVYWYQQSLDQGLQFLIQYYNGEERAKGNILERFSAQQFPDLHSELNLSSLELGDSALYFCASSPGTRTNEQFFGPGTRLTVL.

V gene TRBV30 combines with J gene TRBJ1-2; D not certain. There are 16 residues in the CDR3. Trimming took 0 bases from V and 7 from J, leaving 21 bases between them. Germline V CDR1 and CDR2: GTSNPN, SVGIG (reference sequence). Written as DNA, the CDR3 is TGTGCCTGGAGTGTACACGGGATAGGCCTGGAGCGTGGCTACACCTTC. It specifies CAWSVHGIGLERGYTF.

The gene calls are TRBV30 and TRBJ2-5, with a possible D match to TRBD1 (6 bases). The CDR3 has 13 amino acids. Germline loops: CDR1 GTSNPN, CDR2 SVGIG (reference sequence). Trimming took off 4 bases at V and 0 bases at J, with 9 bases between the two ends. The CDR3 sequence: CAWTRTDQETQYF. DNA for the CDR3: TGTGCCTGGACCAGGACAGACCAAGAGACCCAGTACTTC.

The chain combines TRBV6-5 with TRBJ2-3, with 7 bases fitting TRBD2. V lost 0 bases, J lost 1 base, and 4 bases stayed unmatched. From germline, CDR1 is MNHEY and CDR2 SVGAGI. The CDR3 has 16 amino acids. In nucleotides, the CDR3 is TGTGCCAGCAGTTACTCTGGCCTAGCGGGCACAGATACGCAGTATTTT. Translated, it gives CASSYSGLAGTDTQYF.

The gene calls are TRBV2 and TRBJ2-7, with 9 bases matching TRBD2. The V gene end was trimmed by 5 bases and the J gene end by 3 bases; junction bases not matched to a gene: 8. The CDR3 length is 15 residues. Germline CDR1 is SNHLY and CDR2 is FYNNEI. Written as DNA, the CDR3 is TGTGCCAGCAGTCCAACAGCGGGAGGCCTCTACGAGCAGTACTTC. It codes for CASSPTAGGLYEQYF.

V usage is TRBV7-2 and J usage is TRBJ2-7, with D possibly matching TRBD2 (5 bases). V was cut by 1 base and J by 4 bases, with 11 bases left in between. The CDR3 length is 14 residues. Germline CDR1 and CDR2: SGHTA and FQGNSA. The CDR3 is CASSLDPGGYEQYF. The DNA for the CDR3 is TGTGCCAGCAGCTTAGACCCCGGCGGGTACGAGCAGTACTTC.

V gene TRBV28 combines with J gene TRBJ1-2, with 8 bases fitting TRBD1. From germline, CDR1 is MDHEN and CDR2 SYDVKM. This CDR3 region has 14 residues. V lost 7 bases and J lost 4; bases outside the gene matches: 8. In DNA form, the CDR3 reads TGTGCCAGCATCTACCGGGACAGGTTCTATGGCTACACCTTC. Translation gives CASIYRDRFYGYTF.

The J gene is TRBJ2-7, the V gene TRBV2; a weak D match, TRBD2 (7 bases). This CDR3 has 16 amino acids. The germline V gene has CDR1 SNHLY and CDR2 FYNNEI. V was pared by 4 bases and J by 0 bases, with 16 bases between. The CDR3 nucleotides read TGTGCCAGCAGTGGCGGGGGCGCCACCTTCTCCTACGAGCAGTACTTC. Protein sequence: CASSGGGATFSYEQYF.